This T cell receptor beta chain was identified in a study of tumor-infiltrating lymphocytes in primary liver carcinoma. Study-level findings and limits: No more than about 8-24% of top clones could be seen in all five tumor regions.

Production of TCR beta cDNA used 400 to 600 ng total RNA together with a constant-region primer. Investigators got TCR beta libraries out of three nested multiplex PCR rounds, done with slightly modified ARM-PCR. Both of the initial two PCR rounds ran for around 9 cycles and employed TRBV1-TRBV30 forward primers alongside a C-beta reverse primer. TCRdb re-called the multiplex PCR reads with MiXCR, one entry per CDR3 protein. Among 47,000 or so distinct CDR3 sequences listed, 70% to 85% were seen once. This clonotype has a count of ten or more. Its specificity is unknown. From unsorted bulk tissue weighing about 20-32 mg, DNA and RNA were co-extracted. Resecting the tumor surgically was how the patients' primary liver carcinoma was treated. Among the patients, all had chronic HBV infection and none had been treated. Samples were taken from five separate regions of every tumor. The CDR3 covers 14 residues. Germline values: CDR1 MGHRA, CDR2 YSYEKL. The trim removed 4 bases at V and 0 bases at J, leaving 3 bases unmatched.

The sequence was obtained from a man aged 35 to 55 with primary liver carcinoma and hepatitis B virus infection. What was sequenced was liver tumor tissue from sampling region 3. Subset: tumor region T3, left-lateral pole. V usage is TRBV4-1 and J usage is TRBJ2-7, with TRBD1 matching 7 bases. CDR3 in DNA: TGCGCCAGCAGCCTAGGGGACAGCTCCTACGAGCAGTACTTC. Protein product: CASSLGDSSYEQYF.